These 23 T cell receptor beta chains share one sample of origin, sequenced in a study of T cells in tuberculosis. After thawing and overnight rest, PBMC were stained with GMM-loaded CD1B tetramer, viability dye and anti-CD3 for sorting. CD1B tetramers were loaded with Rhodococcus equi-derived C32 glucose monomycolate. Sequencing used immunoSEQ multiplex PCR; TCRdb keeps in-frame clones, though not all of them. The table includes tens of thousands of clones, approximately 91% detected once. The sample consisted of CD1b-GMM tetramer-negative cells sorted from PBMCs. These receptors were taken from an adult woman with latent tuberculosis.

The chain combines TRBV27 with TRBJ1-2; TRBD1 agrees at 7 bases. V was clipped by 0 bases and J by 5 bases; unmatched bases: 6. This CDR3 region has 15 residues. CDR1 and CDR2 from the germline V gene are MNHEY and SMNVEV (reference sequence). The CDR3 loop reads CASSLSLTGRYGYTF. Here the CDR3 DNA reads TGTGCCAGCAGTTTATCTCTGACAGGGCGATATGGCTACACCTTC.

A single count supports this clone. The gene calls are TRBV5-1 and TRBJ2-5; 9 bases are a match to TRBD2. Germline CDR1 reads SGHRS; CDR2 reads YFSETQ. Germline trimming cut 0 bases from V and 1 base from J; bases unmatched to any gene: 4. CDR3 length: 16 residues. The CDR3 nucleotides are TGCGCCAGCAGCTTGGGAAGCGGGGGGCTCCAAGAGACCCAGTACTTC. It specifies CASSLGSGGLQETQYF.

The V and J genes are TRBV7-9 and TRBJ1-2; D gene uncertain. The CDR3 is 13 residues long. V was clipped by 8 bases and J by 4 bases, with 14 bases between them. The V gene's germline CDR1 is SEHNR and CDR2 FQNEAQ (reference sequence). CDR3 coding DNA: TGTGCCAGCGTTCCCACGGGTCCCTATGGCTACACCTTC. This encodes CASVPTGPYGYTF.

The CDR3 bases are TGTGCCAGTAGTAGGGACATCTATGGCTACACCTTC. Amino acids: CASSRDIYGYTF. The gene calls are TRBV19 and TRBJ1-2; D possibly corresponds to TRBD1 (6 bases). Germline assignment: CDR1 LNHDA and CDR2 SQIVND (reference sequence). The V end was cut by 4 bases, the J end by 4 bases, with 7 bases between. The CDR3 consists of 12 residues. Variable domain in full (rest from reference TRBV19 and TRBJ1-2): DGGITQSPKYLFRKEGQNVTLSCEQNLNHDAMYWYRQDPGQGLRLIYYSQIVNDFQKGDIAEGYSVSREKKESFPLTVTSAQKNPTAFYLCASSRDIYGYTFGSGTRLTVV.

The rearrangement uses TRBV6-6 and TRBJ2-3; 7 bases fit TRBD1. CDR3 size: 15 residues. CDR1 and CDR2 (germline): MNHNY, SVGAGI (reference sequence). Unmatched junction bases numbered 11, after V lost 6 bases and J lost 5 bases. The CDR3 coding sequence is TGTGCCAGCAGGTCAACCGGGACAGAGAAAGATACGCAGTATTTT. It translates to CASRSTGTEKDTQYF.

V and J are TRBV27 and TRBJ1-6, with 9 bases matching TRBD1. CDR3 length equals 14 residues. V shed 0 bases and J 10 bases; nucleotides not matched to a gene: 1. In germline, CDR1 is MNHEY, CDR2 SMNVEV (reference sequence). The CDR3 reads CASSLSGQGSPLHF. CDR3 nucleotides: TGTGCCAGCAGTTTATCGGGACAGGGCTCACCCCTCCACTTT.

The rearrangement joins TRBV19 to TRBJ1-1, with D possibly TRBD1 on 6 matching bases. The CDR3 covers 15 residues. The V gene's germline CDR1 is LNHDA and CDR2 SQIVND (reference sequence). Trimming took off 0 bases at V and 0 bases at J, with 8 bases between the two ends. This CDR3 is CASSIDGGLNTEAFF. The CDR3 DNA reads as TGTGCCAGTAGTATAGATGGGGGCTTGAACACTGAAGCTTTCTTT.

The J gene is TRBJ1-3, the V gene TRBV7-8, with unresolved D. There are 16 residues in the CDR3. V lost 2 bases to trimming and J lost 4 bases, with 15 bases between them. From germline, CDR1 is SGHVS and CDR2 FQNEAQ. The CDR3 sequence: CASSLNRGFYGNTIYF. In nucleotides, the CDR3 is TGTGCCAGCAGCTTAAATCGGGGATTCTACGGAAACACCATATATTTT.

V usage is TRBV27 and J usage is TRBJ2-7, with 10 bases identical to TRBD1. The germline CDR1 and CDR2 sequences are MNHEY and SMNVEV (reference sequence). V lost 7 bases and J lost 1; bases outside the gene matches: 4. The CDR3 contains 14 residues. The CDR3 reads CASKDRGFSYEQYV. CDR3 coding DNA: TGTGCCAGCAAGGACAGGGGGTTTTCCTACGAGCAGTACGTC.

The J gene is TRBJ2-1, the V gene TRBV27, with TRBD2 identical over 8 bases. CDR1 and CDR2 from the germline V gene are MNHEY and SMNVEV (reference sequence). This CDR3 has 15 residues. The J segment lost 4 bases and the V segment lost 6 bases, leaving 8 bases of the junction unmatched. CDR3 bases: TGTGCCAGCAGCCGAAGCGGGGGTCTTTACAATGAGCAGTTCTTC. Translation: CASSRSGGLYNEQFF.

The chain carries TRBV19 and TRBJ2-3; possible D gene TRBD2, 6 bases. Germline values: CDR1 LNHDA, CDR2 SQIVND (reference sequence). CDR3 length: 14 amino acids. Trimming stripped 6 bases from V and 8 bases from J, with 18 bases between. CDR3 amino acids: CASRALASRVTQYF. CDR3 nucleotide sequence: TGTGCCAGTAGGGCACTAGCCAGCAGGGTTACGCAGTATTTT.

The gene calls are TRBV6-6 and TRBJ1-2; 7 nucleotides line up with TRBD1. The trim removed 3 bases at V and 5 bases at J, leaving 6 bases unmatched. The germline gives CDR1 MNHNY, CDR2 SVGAGI (reference sequence). The CDR3 extends over 14 amino acids. CDR3 in DNA: TGTGCCAGCAGTTATTCACAGGGGCTTTATGGCTACACCTTC. Translating it yields CASSYSQGLYGYTF.

For this clone: Different DNA sequences within this sample yield the same CDR3. The chain links TRBV15 to TRBJ2-7, with TRBD1 matching 7 bases. The germline V gene encodes CDR1 LNHNV and CDR2 YYDKDF (reference sequence). J gave up 10 bases and V 0 bases, and 15 bases lay outside the gene matches. This CDR3 region has 16 residues. The CDR3 here is CATSRDRGQKIYEQYF. The CDR3 nucleotides read TGTGCCACCAGCAGAGATCGGGGACAGAAGATCTATGAACAGTACTTC.

This clone appeared once. The J gene is TRBJ1-6, the V gene TRBV4-1, with 9 bases identical to TRBD1. CDR1 and CDR2 (germline): MGHRA, YSYEKL. Losses at the gene ends were 4 bases for V and 7 bases for J; bases not matched to a gene: 8. This CDR3 contains 16 residues. CDR3 in amino acids: CASSRKTGGGNSPLHF. The DNA of the CDR3 is TGCGCCAGCAGCCGGAAAACAGGGGGCGGGAATTCACCCCTCCACTTT.

The chain joins TRBV19 to TRBJ2-1; 7 bases fit TRBD2. The ends lost 2 bases at V and 6 bases at J; junction bases unmatched: 7. The CDR3 runs to 15 residues. The germline gives CDR1 LNHDA, CDR2 SQIVND (reference sequence). The chain's CDR3 is CASSIPKGLSNEQFF. The CDR3 DNA follows: TGTGCCAGTAGTATACCCAAGGGACTATCCAATGAGCAGTTCTTC. The full variable domain, rest sourced from reference TRBV19 and TRBJ2-1, is DGGITQSPKYLFRKEGQNVTLSCEQNLNHDAMYWYRQDPGQGLRLIYYSQIVNDFQKGDIAEGYSVSREKKESFPLTVTSAQKNPTAFYLCASSIPKGLSNEQFFGPGTRLTVL.

The chain combines TRBV6-1 with TRBJ2-5; the match to TRBD1 covers 9 bases. The germline CDR1 and CDR2 sequences are MNHNS and SASEGT. This CDR3 region has 15 residues. The V and J ends lost 3 bases and 3 bases, in that order; junction bases with no gene match: 5. DNA of the CDR3: TGTGCCAGCAGTGACCGGGACAGGGTAGAAGAGACCCAGTACTTC. This gives the protein CASSDRDRVEETQYF.

The chain uses TRBV19 and TRBJ1-1; D remains ambiguous. Germline V gene data show CDR1 as LNHDA and CDR2 as SQIVND (reference sequence). The CDR3 is made up of 14 amino acids. V lost 2 bases, J lost 3 bases, and 10 bases lay in between. The CDR3 bases are TGTGCCAGTAGTATAAGGGCCGGGGACACTGAAGCTTTCTTT. Translating gives CASSIRAGDTEAFF.

This rearrangement joins TRBV7-2 to TRBJ2-5; 8 positions agree with TRBD1. J was trimmed by 6 bases and V by 5 bases; bases with no gene match: 5. Germline loops: CDR1 SGHTA, CDR2 FQGNSA. The CDR3 covers 13 residues. The CDR3 reads CASSGQGVKTQYF. CDR3 nucleotides: TGTGCCAGCAGCGGACAGGGCGTAAAGACCCAGTACTTC.

This clone was picked up one time. The chain joins TRBV19 to TRBJ1-5; 9 bases line up with TRBD1. CDR1 is LNHDA and CDR2 is SQIVND in the germline V gene (reference sequence). V shed 0 bases and J 6 bases; nucleotides not matched to a gene: 3. This CDR3 is built from 15 residues. The CDR3 DNA reads TGTGCCAGTAGTATAGATACGGGACAGGGTCAGCCCCAGCATTTT. Its translation: CASSIDTGQGQPQHF.

This clone was seen more than once but under ten times. The chain employs TRBV4-3 and TRBJ2-2; 8 positions match TRBD2. Germline lookup yields CDR1 LGHNA and CDR2 YSLEER. This CDR3 contains 19 residues. Trimming took 4 bases from V and 0 from J; bases not matched to a gene: 13. As DNA, the CDR3 is TGCGCCAGCAGCCCGCGCTTTACCTTAGCGGGGACGAACACCGGGGAGCTGTTTTTT. Translation: CASSPRFTLAGTNTGELFF.

Only one count was recorded for this clone. The chain has TRBV7-3 and TRBJ2-1, with a possible D match to TRBD2 (5 bases). The CDR3 has 14 residues. Trimming took 2 bases from V and 7 from J, leaving 12 bases between them. Per germline, CDR1 SGHTA and CDR2 FQGTGA. CDR3 protein: CASSLGSEANEQFF. The CDR3 DNA reads TGTGCCAGCAGCTTAGGGAGTGAAGCGAATGAGCAGTTCTTC.

V is TRBV7-2 and J is TRBJ2-7, with 10 bases aligning to TRBD1. The CDR3 length is 13 residues. The germline V gene encodes CDR1 SGHTA and CDR2 FQGNSA. J lost 7 bases, V lost 5 bases, and 5 bases had no gene match. CDR3 region: CASSTGDRGEQYF. The CDR3 DNA reads as TGTGCCAGCAGCACCGGGGACAGGGGTGAGCAGTACTTC.

The chain employs TRBV4-1 and TRBJ1-6; D not resolved. V dropped 2 bases and J dropped 5 bases, with 10 bases sitting between them. The CDR3 runs to 15 residues. Germline CDR1 MGHRA, CDR2 YSYEKL. As DNA, the CDR3 is TGCGCCAGCAGCCAAATTCACGGAGATAATTCACCCCTCCACTTT. Residues: CASSQIHGDNSPLHF.